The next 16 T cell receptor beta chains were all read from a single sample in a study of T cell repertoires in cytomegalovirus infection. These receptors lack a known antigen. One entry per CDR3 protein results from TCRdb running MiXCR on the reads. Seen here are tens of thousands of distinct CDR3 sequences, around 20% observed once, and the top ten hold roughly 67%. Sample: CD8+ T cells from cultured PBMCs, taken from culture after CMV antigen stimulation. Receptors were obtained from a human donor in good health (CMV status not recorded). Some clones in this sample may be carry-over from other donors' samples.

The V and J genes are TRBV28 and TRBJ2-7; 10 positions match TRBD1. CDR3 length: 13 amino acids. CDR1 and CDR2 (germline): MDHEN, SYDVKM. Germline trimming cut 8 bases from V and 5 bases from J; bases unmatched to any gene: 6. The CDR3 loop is CASQGTGADEQYF. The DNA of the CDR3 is TGTGCCAGCCAGGGGACAGGGGCGGACGAGCAGTACTTC.

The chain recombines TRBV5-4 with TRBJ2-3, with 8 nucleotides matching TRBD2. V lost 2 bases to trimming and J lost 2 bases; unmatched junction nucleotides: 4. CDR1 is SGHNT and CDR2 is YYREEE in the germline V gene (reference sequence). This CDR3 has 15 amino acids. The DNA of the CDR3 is TGTGCCAGCAGCTTTCCAGCGGGGGCCACAGATACGCAGTATTTT. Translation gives CASSFPAGATDTQYF. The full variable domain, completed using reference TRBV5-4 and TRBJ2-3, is ETGVTQSPTHLIKTRGQQVTLRCSSQSGHNTVSWYQQALGQGPQFIFQYYREEENGRGNFPPRFSGLQFPNYSSELNVNALELDDSALYLCASSFPAGATDTQYFGPGTRLTVL.

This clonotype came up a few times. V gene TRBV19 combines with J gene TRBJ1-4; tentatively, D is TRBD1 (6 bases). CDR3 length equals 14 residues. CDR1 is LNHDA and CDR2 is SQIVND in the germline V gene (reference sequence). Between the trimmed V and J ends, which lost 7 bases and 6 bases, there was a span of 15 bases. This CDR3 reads CASNERQEDEKLFF. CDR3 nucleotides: TGTGCCAGTAATGAGCGACAGGAGGATGAAAAACTGTTTTTT.

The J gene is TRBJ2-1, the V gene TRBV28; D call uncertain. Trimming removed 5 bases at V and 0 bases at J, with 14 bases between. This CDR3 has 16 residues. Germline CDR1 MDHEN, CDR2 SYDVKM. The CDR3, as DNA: TGTGCCAGCAGTGGGGTGGAGTCTCACTCCTACAATGAGCAGTTCTTC. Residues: CASSGVESHSYNEQFF.

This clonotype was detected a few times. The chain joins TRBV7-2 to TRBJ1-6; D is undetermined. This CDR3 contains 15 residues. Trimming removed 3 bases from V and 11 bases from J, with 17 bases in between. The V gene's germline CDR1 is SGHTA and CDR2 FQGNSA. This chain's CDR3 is CASSFQNSGLAPLHF. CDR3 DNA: TGTGCCAGCAGCTTCCAAAACTCCGGATTGGCACCCCTCCACTTT.

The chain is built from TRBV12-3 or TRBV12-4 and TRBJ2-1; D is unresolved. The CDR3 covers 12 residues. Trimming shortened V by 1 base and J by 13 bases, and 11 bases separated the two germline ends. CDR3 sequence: CASSLVDAVQFF. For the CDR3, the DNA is TGTGCCAGCAGTTTAGTTGACGCAGTCCAGTTCTTC.

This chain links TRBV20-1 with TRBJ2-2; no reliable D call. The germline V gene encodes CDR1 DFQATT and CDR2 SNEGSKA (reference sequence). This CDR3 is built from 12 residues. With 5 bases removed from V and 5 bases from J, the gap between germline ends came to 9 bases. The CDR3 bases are TGCAGTGCTCGCCTAGTGACCGGGGAGCTGTTTTTT. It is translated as CSARLVTGELFF.

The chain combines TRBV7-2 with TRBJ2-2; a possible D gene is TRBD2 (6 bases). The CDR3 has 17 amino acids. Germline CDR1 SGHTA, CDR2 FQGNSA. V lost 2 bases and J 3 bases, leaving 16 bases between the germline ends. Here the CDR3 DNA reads TGTGCCAGCAGCTTAAATGGCGGGGCAGCGGACACCGGGGAGCTGTTTTTT. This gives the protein CASSLNGGAADTGELFF.

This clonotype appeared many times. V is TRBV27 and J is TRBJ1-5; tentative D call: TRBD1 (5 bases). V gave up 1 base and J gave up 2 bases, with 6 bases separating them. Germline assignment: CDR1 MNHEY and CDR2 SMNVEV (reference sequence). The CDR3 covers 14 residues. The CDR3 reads CASSLLGGNQPQHF. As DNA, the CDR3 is TGTGCCAGCAGTTTATTAGGGGGCAATCAGCCCCAGCATTTT.

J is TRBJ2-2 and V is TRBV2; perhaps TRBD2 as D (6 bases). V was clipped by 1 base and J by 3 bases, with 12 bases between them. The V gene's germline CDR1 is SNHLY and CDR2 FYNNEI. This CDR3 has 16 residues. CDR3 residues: CASSEEASDYTGELFF. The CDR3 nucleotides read TGTGCCAGCAGTGAAGAGGCTAGCGACTACACCGGGGAGCTGTTTTTT.

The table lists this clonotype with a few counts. This CDR3 reads CASSSASNTEAFF. CDR3 DNA sequence: TGTGCCAGCAGCAGCGCATCGAACACTGAAGCTTTCTTT. The chain joins TRBV12-3 or TRBV12-4 to TRBJ1-1; D is uncertain. The CDR3 has 13 residues. With 6 bases removed from V and 1 base from J, the gap between germline ends came to 9 bases.

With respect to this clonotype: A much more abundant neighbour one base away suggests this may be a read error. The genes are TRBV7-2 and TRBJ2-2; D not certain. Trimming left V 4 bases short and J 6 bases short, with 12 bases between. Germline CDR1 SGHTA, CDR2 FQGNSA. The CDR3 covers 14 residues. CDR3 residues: CASSSLKTSGELFF. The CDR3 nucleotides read TGTGCCAGCAGCTCCCTCAAGACCTCCGGGGAGCTGTTTTTT.

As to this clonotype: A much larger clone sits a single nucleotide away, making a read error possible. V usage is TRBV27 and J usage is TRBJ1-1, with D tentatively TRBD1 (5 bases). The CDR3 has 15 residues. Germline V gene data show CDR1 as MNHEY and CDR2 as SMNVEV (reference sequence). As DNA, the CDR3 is TGTGACAGCAGTTTATCGCAGGGAGGGGACACTGAAGCTTTCTTT. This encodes CDSSLSQGGDTEAFF.

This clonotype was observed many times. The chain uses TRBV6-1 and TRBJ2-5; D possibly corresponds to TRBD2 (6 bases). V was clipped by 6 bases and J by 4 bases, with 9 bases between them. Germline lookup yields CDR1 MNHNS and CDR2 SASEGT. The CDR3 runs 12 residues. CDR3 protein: CASRRRGETQYF. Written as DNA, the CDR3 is TGTGCCAGCAGGAGGCGGGGAGAGACCCAGTACTTC.

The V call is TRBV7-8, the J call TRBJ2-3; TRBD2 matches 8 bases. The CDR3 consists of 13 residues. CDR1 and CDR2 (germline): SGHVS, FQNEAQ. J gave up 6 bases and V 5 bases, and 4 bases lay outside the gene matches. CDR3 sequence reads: CASSRTSLDTQYF. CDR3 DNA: TGTGCCAGCAGCCGGACTAGCCTTGATACGCAGTATTTT.

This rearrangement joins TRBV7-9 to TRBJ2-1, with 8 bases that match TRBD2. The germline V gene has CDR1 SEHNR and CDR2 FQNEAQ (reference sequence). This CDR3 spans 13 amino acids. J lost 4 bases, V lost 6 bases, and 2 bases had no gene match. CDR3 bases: TGTGCCAGCAGTAGCGGGGCGTACAATGAGCAGTTCTTC. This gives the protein CASSSGAYNEQFF.